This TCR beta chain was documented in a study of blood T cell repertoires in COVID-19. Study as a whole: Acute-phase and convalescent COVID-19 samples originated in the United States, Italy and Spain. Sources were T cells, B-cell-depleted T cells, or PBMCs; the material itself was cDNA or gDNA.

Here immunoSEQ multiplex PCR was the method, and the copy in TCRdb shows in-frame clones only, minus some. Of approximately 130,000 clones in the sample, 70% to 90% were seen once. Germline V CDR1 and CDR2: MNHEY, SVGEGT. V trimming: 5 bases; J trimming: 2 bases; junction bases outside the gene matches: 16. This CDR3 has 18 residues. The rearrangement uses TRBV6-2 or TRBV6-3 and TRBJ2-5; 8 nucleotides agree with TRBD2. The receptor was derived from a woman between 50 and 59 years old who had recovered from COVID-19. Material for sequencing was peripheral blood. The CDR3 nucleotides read TGTGCCAGCAGTCCCACGGGGGGGCCAACTACGGAACAAGAGACCCAGTACTTC. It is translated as CASSPTGGPTTEQETQYF.